This TCR beta chain was sequenced in a study of cytotoxic CD8 clonotypes in ibrutinib-treated CLL. About the study: When averaged across all of the samples, the counts came to approximately 250,000 productive templates and some 93,000 productive rearrangements.

Deep sequencing aimed at 1 in 200,000 to 1 in 1 million T cells' resolution. Only in-frame clones appear in the TCRdb table, and some are missing; sequencing was by immunoSEQ multiplex PCR. The sample consists of some 140,000 clones, about 91% of them appearing once. Findings and caveats of the study: Public clonotypes, an uncommon group, contracted or remained stable on treatment. Timing of sampling differed between sustained-remission and progressing patients.

Per the germline V gene, CDR1 is KGHSH and CDR2 is LQKENI. There are 12 residues in the CDR3. With 4 bases removed from V and 5 bases from J, the gap between germline ends came to 9 bases. On this clone: Its antigen is as yet unknown.

The TCR sequence derives from a human donor with chronic lymphocytic leukemia. The sample here was PBMCs, taken after 12 months of ibrutinib treatment. The V call is TRBV18, the J call TRBJ2-7; tentative D call: TRBD2 (5 bases). In nucleotides, the CDR3 is TGTGCCAGCTCACAAAGCGGCGACGAGCAGTACTTC. It translates to CASSQSGDEQYF.